This T cell receptor beta chain comes out of a study of lymphopenia after photon versus proton radiotherapy. As for this clone: What it binds is unknown.

The data were produced by immunoSEQ multiplex PCR, yet TCRdb's version contains in-frame clones alone and is incomplete. The data contain some 30,000 clones, about nine tenths of them singletons. Study findings and constraints: Post-nadir diversity loss with photons came from oligoclonal expansion, particularly CD8+ Temra cells. Post-nadir TCR diversity decline inversely tracked overall survival among those who died.

The specimen comprised peripheral blood, sampled from a patient treated with photon-based radiotherapy. The sequence was collected from a woman in her forties or fifties with pancreatic cancer.

CDR3 DNA: TGTGCCAGCAGTGAAAGCCAGGGCCTTTACGAGCAGTACTTC. The encoded protein is CASSESQGLYEQYF. This sequence joins TRBV2 and TRBJ2-7; the D gene is possibly TRBD1 (5 bases). Trimming took off 2 bases at V and 4 bases at J, with 12 bases between the two ends. The CDR3 spans 14 residues. Germline CDR1 SNHLY, CDR2 FYNNEI.